The clone carrying this T cell receptor beta chain has only one observation. The data originate from a study of blood T cell repertoires in COVID-19. Study-level information: The United States, Italy and Spain supplied acute and convalescent COVID-19 samples. In each case, the material was cDNA or gDNA derived from T cells, B-cell-depleted T cells, or PBMCs.

Libraries were prepared by immunoSEQ multiplex PCR; TCRdb keeps only in-frame clonotypes and omits some of them. In the table there are about 76,000 clones, approximately 86% of which are singletons. Germline V gene data show CDR1 as KGHDR and CDR2 as SFDVKD. V trimming: 5 bases; J trimming: 8 bases; junction bases outside the gene matches: 7. The CDR3 totals 14 residues. The receptor's source is a human donor in a cohort sampled during active COVID-19. This sequence joins TRBV24-1 and TRBJ2-1; the match to TRBD1 covers 8 bases. The source material was peripheral blood. CDR3 amino acids: CATSGQGAYDEQFF. The CDR3 DNA sequence: TGTGCCACCAGTGGGCAGGGGGCTTACGATGAGCAGTTCTTC.